The 31 T cell receptor beta chains reported below all come from one sample, sequenced in a study of blood T cells in healthy people across ages. A second about 7 to 11 cycle PCR used barcoded and J-beta primers. TCRdb fed the 5' RACE reads into MiXCR, producing one record per CDR3 protein. Of under 750,000 distinct CDR3 sequences listed, 47% are singletons. Sequencing input: blood. These receptors were taken from an elderly man in good health.

This clonotype occurred a few times. The chain joins TRBV20-1 to TRBJ1-5; the D is unclear. V was clipped by 3 bases and J by 2 bases, with 14 bases between them. The CDR3 is 15 residues long. CDR1 DFQATT and CDR2 SNEGSKA come from the germline V gene (reference sequence). CDR3 sequence: CSASYSGLGNQPQHF. In DNA form, the CDR3 reads TGCAGTGCTAGTTATAGCGGGTTGGGCAATCAGCCCCAGCATTTT.

The CDR3, as DNA: TGTGCCAGCAGCTTAGGTGCGGGAGGGGTCACAGATACGCAGTATTTT. Its protein product is CASSLGAGGVTDTQYF. V and J are TRBV7-2 and TRBJ2-3; 9 bases match TRBD2. Trimming took 1 base from V and 2 from J; bases not matched to a gene: 4. The germline gives CDR1 SGHTA, CDR2 FQGNSA. This CDR3 contains 16 residues.

The chain joins TRBV12-3 or TRBV12-4 to TRBJ1-2; 8 nucleotides align to TRBD1. Trimming at V came to 3 bases and at J to 3 bases, leaving 9 bases not matched to a gene. The CDR3 totals 16 residues. The CDR3 DNA reads TGTGCCAGCAGTTTCGGACAGGGTGGGGATTACTATGGCTACACCTTC. This encodes CASSFGQGGDYYGYTF.

The V gene is TRBV7-3, the J gene TRBJ2-1; D unresolved. V lost 3 bases and J lost 7, with 10 bases in between. This CDR3 is built from 13 residues. Germline V lookup: CDR1 SGHTA, CDR2 FQGTGA. CDR3 nucleotides: TGTGCCAGCAGCTTGGACCCGGTGAATGAGCAGTTCTTC. It translates to CASSLDPVNEQFF.

This clonotype appeared many times. V is TRBV27 and J is TRBJ2-5, with TRBD1 identical over 8 bases. CDR1 MNHEY and CDR2 SMNVEV come from the germline V gene (reference sequence). V shed 6 bases, J shed 5 bases, and the junction held 11 bases outside the gene matches. This CDR3 comprises 15 residues. The CDR3 region is CASSLRQGRRETQYF. The CDR3 region has the DNA TGTGCCAGCAGCCTCCGACAGGGGAGGAGGGAGACCCAGTACTTC.

This rearrangement joins TRBV29-1 to TRBJ1-2; tentative D call: TRBD1 (6 bases). The length of the CDR3 is 13 residues. Per the germline V gene, CDR1 is SQVTM and CDR2 is ANQGSEA. The V end lost 7 bases, the J end lost 10 bases, and 22 bases lay between the germline ends. The CDR3 spells CSAATPGRGDYTF. DNA of the CDR3: TGCAGCGCGGCCACACCGGGCAGGGGAGACTACACCTTC.

In this sample, this clonotype turned up a few times. The V gene is TRBV18, the J gene TRBJ2-7; D perhaps matches TRBD2 (6 bases). Germline V gene lookup returns CDR1 KGHSH and CDR2 LQKENI. Between the trimmed V and J ends, which lost 2 bases and 3 bases, there was a span of 23 bases. The CDR3 is 18 residues long. CDR3 sequence reads: CASSPRTGIPGLGYEQYF. DNA of the CDR3: TGTGCCAGCTCACCAAGGACGGGAATACCGGGACTGGGCTACGAGCAGTACTTC.

The V and J genes are TRBV5-1 and TRBJ2-3, with D perhaps matching TRBD1 (6 bases). The CDR3 is 15 amino acids. Germline values: CDR1 SGHRS, CDR2 YFSETQ. Trimming took 1 base from V and 2 from J, leaving 11 bases between them. Here the CDR3 DNA reads TGCGCCAGCAGCTTGCAAACAGGGTTCACAGATACGCAGTATTTT. As protein: CASSLQTGFTDTQYF. The whole variable domain, filled in from reference TRBV5-1 and TRBJ2-3, reads KAGVTQTPRYLIKTRGQQVTLSCSPISGHRSVSWYQQTPGQGLQFLFEYFSETQRNKGNFPGRFSGRQFSNSRSEMNVSTLELGDSALYLCASSLQTGFTDTQYFGPGTRLTVL.

This chain connects TRBV20-1 to TRBJ1-5; D is perhaps TRBD1 (5 bases). Germline assignment: CDR1 DFQATT and CDR2 SNEGSKA (reference sequence). This CDR3 has 14 residues. The V gene lost 3 bases and the J gene lost 0 bases, with 9 bases spanning the gap. CDR3 DNA: TGCAGTGCTAGTGGTGACAGTAGCAATCAGCCCCAGCATTTT. Translation: CSASGDSSNQPQHF.

The chain has TRBV7-6 and TRBJ2-5; D may match TRBD1 or TRBD2 (6 bases each). The ends were cut back, 5 bases at V and 4 bases at J, with 17 bases in the middle. This CDR3 is built from 15 residues. The V gene's germline CDR1 is SGHVS and CDR2 FNYEAQ. The CDR3 DNA reads TGTGCCAGCAGCCGAATAGACAGGAGGGGAGAGACCCAGTACTTC. Amino acids: CASSRIDRRGETQYF.

The chain combines TRBV11-2 with TRBJ2-1; 8 bases fit TRBD2. The CDR3 spans 16 residues. V lost 3 bases and J lost 8; bases outside the gene matches: 12. Per the germline V gene, CDR1 is SGHAT and CDR2 is FQNNGV. The chain's CDR3 is CASSFPSSGREHEQFF. The CDR3 coding sequence is TGTGCCAGCAGCTTCCCCTCCAGCGGGAGAGAGCATGAGCAGTTCTTC.

V usage is TRBV4-2 and J usage is TRBJ1-4, with D hard to call. CDR3 length equals 16 residues. The germline V and J ends were trimmed by 3 bases and 6 bases, with 17 bases remaining between them. CDR1 and CDR2 (germline): LGHNA, YNFKEQ. DNA of the CDR3: TGTGCCAGCAGCCATCCCAAGGTGGGGTTGGATGAAAAACTGTTTTTT. It translates to CASSHPKVGLDEKLFF.

The V and J genes are TRBV25-1 and TRBJ2-7; D might be TRBD1 (5 bases). The closer fit of TRBJ2-5 to the DNA end suggests the J call may be wrong. Germline-derived CDR1 and CDR2 are MGHDK and SYGVNS. The CDR3 runs 15 residues. CDR3 residues: CASSDPRQSQETQYF. CDR3 bases: TGTGCCAGCAGTGACCCCCGACAGTCACAAGAGACCCAGTACTTC.

This clonotype was counted a few times. The chain recombines TRBV7-2 with TRBJ1-2, with a possible D match to TRBD1 (6 bases). V lost 5 bases to trimming and J lost 4 bases, with 20 bases between them. The CDR3 is 16 amino acids. From germline, CDR1 is SGHTA and CDR2 FQGNSA. CDR3 sequence (DNA): TGTGCCAGCAGCCCGACGGATTGGACAGCTTTCTATGGCTACACCTTC. This codes for CASSPTDWTAFYGYTF.

The chain couples TRBV6-2 or TRBV6-3 to TRBJ2-5; TRBD2 matches at 7 bases. The V gene's germline CDR1 is MNHEY and CDR2 SVGEGT. The length of the CDR3 is 16 residues. V was clipped by 4 bases and J by 2 bases; unmatched bases: 10. This CDR3 reads CASSSRPAGEQETQYF. CDR3 sequence (DNA): TGTGCCAGCAGTTCCCGGCCTGCGGGGGAACAAGAGACCCAGTACTTC.

V is TRBV7-3 and J is TRBJ2-1; no reliable D call. Germline V gives CDR1 SGHTA, CDR2 FQGTGA. The CDR3 runs to 16 residues. Trimming removed 1 base from V and 8 bases from J, with 18 bases in between. CDR3 region: CASSLRDGLGKDEQFF. CDR3 nucleotides: TGTGCCAGCAGCTTAAGGGATGGCTTAGGCAAGGATGAGCAGTTCTTC.

This clonotype was counted only a few times. The J gene is TRBJ2-1, the V gene TRBV6-2 or TRBV6-3; TRBD2 might be the D (6 bases). Germline assignment: CDR1 MNHEY and CDR2 SVGEGT. The CDR3 is 16 amino acids. Trimming removed 6 bases at V and 8 bases at J, with 23 bases between. CDR3 residues: CASSHPGLGLVHEQFF. CDR3 nucleotides: TGTGCCAGCAGCCACCCGGGACTTGGACTGGTCCATGAGCAGTTCTTC.

This clonotype appeared a few times. The chain uses TRBV20-1 and TRBJ2-1; D gene uncertain. The CDR3 has 15 residues. V lost 0 bases and J lost 0, with 9 bases in between. The germline V gene has CDR1 DFQATT and CDR2 SNEGSKA (reference sequence). Here the CDR3 reads CSARDSRNSYNEQFF. The CDR3 coding sequence is TGCAGTGCTAGAGATTCACGGAACTCCTACAATGAGCAGTTCTTC.

The CDR3 DNA follows: TGCAGCTCGGGACAGACGAACACTGAAGCTTTCTTT. The encoded protein is CSSGQTNTEAFF. The rearrangement uses TRBV29-1 and TRBJ1-1; 7 nucleotides line up with TRBD1. Losses at the gene ends were 8 bases for V and 1 base for J; bases not matched to a gene: 4. Germline values: CDR1 SQVTM, CDR2 ANQGSEA. The CDR3 totals 12 residues.

The sample holds many counts of this clonotype. V gene TRBV20-1 combines with J gene TRBJ2-3; D call uncertain. V was trimmed by 4 bases and J by 2 bases, leaving 4 bases between them. The germline V gene encodes CDR1 DFQATT and CDR2 SNEGSKA (reference sequence). The CDR3 is 11 amino acids. CDR3 DNA: TGCAGTGCTAAATACACAGATACGCAGTATTTT. Its translation: CSAKYTDTQYF.

A few counts support this clonotype. The chain couples TRBV5-1 to TRBJ2-5; D is tentatively TRBD1 or TRBD2 (5 bases each). V gave up 4 bases and J gave up 7 bases, with 17 bases separating them. Germline loops: CDR1 SGHRS, CDR2 YFSETQ. The CDR3 spans 14 residues. The CDR3 spells CASSNRGQVGTQYF. CDR3 nucleotides: TGCGCCAGCAGCAACCGGGGCCAAGTCGGGACCCAGTACTTC.

As regards this clonotype: One end of the junction fails to match germline, which may point to a read error. The chain is built from TRBV7-9 and TRBJ1-5; unclear D gene. Germline V gene sequence: CDR1 SEHNR, CDR2 FQNEAQ (reference sequence). The length of the CDR3 is 14 residues. The CDR3 sequence is CAGSSTGEYQPQHF. The DNA of the CDR3 is TGTGCCGGCAGTTCCACCGGGGAGTATCAGCCCCAGCATTTT.

Only a few counts were recorded for this clonotype. This sequence joins TRBV2 and TRBJ2-1; no definite D call. The CDR3 loop spans 12 amino acids. CDR1 is SNHLY, CDR2 FYNNEI, per germline. V dropped 4 bases and J dropped 6 bases, with 7 bases sitting between them. The CDR3 region is CASSGGFNEQFF. The CDR3 nucleotides are TGTGCCAGCAGTGGGGGTTTCAATGAGCAGTTCTTC.

The chain carries TRBV20-1 and TRBJ2-1; unclear D gene. The CDR3 spans 12 residues. CDR1 is DFQATT and CDR2 is SNEGSKA in the germline V gene (reference sequence). Trimming cost V 1 base and J 10 bases, with 11 bases left between them. CDR3 amino acids: CSARGGSSEQFF. CDR3 DNA: TGCAGTGCTAGAGGTGGCAGCTCAGAGCAGTTCTTC.

This chain's CDR3 is CAIRGGRAEGYEQYF. The CDR3 DNA reads as TGTGCCATCAGGGGGGGTCGAGCGGAGGGCTACGAGCAGTACTTC. This chain links TRBV10-3 with TRBJ2-7; D possibly corresponds to TRBD2 (6 bases). The CDR3 length is 15 residues. CDR1 is ENHRY, CDR2 SYGVKD, per germline. Trimming took 6 bases from V and 3 from J, leaving 18 bases between them.

The chain employs TRBV3-1 and TRBJ2-7; the match to TRBD2 covers 7 bases. CDR1 LGHDT and CDR2 YNNKEL come from the germline V gene (reference sequence). This CDR3 comprises 14 residues. V gave up 6 bases and J gave up 5 bases; unmatched junction bases: 10. The CDR3 region is CASSYAGARNEQYF. The CDR3 nucleotides are TGTGCCAGCAGTTACGCGGGAGCAAGGAACGAGCAGTACTTC.

CDR3 in amino acids: CASSLSAGGSGANVLTF. The DNA of the CDR3 is TGTGCCAGCAGTTTATCGGCAGGGGGCTCCGGGGCCAACGTCCTGACTTTC. This chain uses TRBV27 with TRBJ2-6; 8 bases line up with TRBD1. With 0 bases clipped from V and 4 bases from J, the junction kept 5 bases outside the gene matches. CDR3 length equals 17 residues. Germline V lookup: CDR1 MNHEY, CDR2 SMNVEV (reference sequence).

The chain couples TRBV10-3 to TRBJ2-2, with a weak D call TRBD1 (6 bases). The CDR3 covers 12 residues. Trimming left V 10 bases short and J 4 bases short, with 10 bases between. Germline V CDR1 and CDR2: ENHRY, SYGVKD. Written as DNA, the CDR3 is TGTGCCACCGCAGGGGTCACCGGGGAGCTGTTTTTT. Its protein product is CATAGVTGELFF.

This chain uses TRBV6-2 or TRBV6-3 with TRBJ2-6; possibly TRBD1 or TRBD2 for D (6 bases each). Per germline, CDR1 MNHEY and CDR2 SVGEGT. The V end lost 8 bases, the J end lost 2 bases, and 16 bases lay between the germline ends. The CDR3 is 16 amino acids. CDR3 protein: CASVPPGAPGANVLTF. The CDR3 DNA reads TGTGCCAGCGTGCCCCCGGGGGCGCCTGGGGCCAACGTCCTGACTTTC.

This clonotype was seen only a few times. J is TRBJ2-3 and V is TRBV5-1; 8 bases map to TRBD1. Per germline, CDR1 SGHRS and CDR2 YFSETQ. V was clipped by 1 base and J by 4 bases; unmatched bases: 5. CDR3 length equals 15 residues. In DNA form, the CDR3 reads TGCGCCAGCAGCTTGACAGGGGGGAGTGCAGATACGCAGTATTTT. It encodes CASSLTGGSADTQYF.

The chain links TRBV29-1 to TRBJ1-2; maybe TRBD1 (6 bases). This CDR3 contains 11 residues. Trimming removed 8 bases from V and 8 bases from J, with 15 bases in between. Germline CDR1 reads SQVTM; CDR2 reads ANQGSEA. In nucleotides, the CDR3 is TGCAGCTTACACAGGGAAATAGGCTACACCTTC. As protein: CSLHREIGYTF.